This TCR beta chain was recorded in a study of cytomegalovirus exposure and HLA in healthy donors. General observations from the study: Presence/absence analyses supposed approximately even sequencing depth among donors. As a later analysis showed, a missense DCLRE1C variant was linked to trimming of TCR beta V- and J-genes. Follow-up analysis found HLA locus-dependent TCR association rates, highest for DRB1 and lowest for HLA-C. Fewer than 20,000 TCR beta sequences were associated with HLA alleles at 0.05 false discovery rate in a later analysis.

As regards this clone: What it binds is unknown.

With 60 Vbeta and 13 Jbeta primers, the PCR was carried out. Using immunoSEQ multiplex PCR, the repertoire was profiled, and TCRdb retains in-frame clones only, with some absent. This repertoire shows 100,000 to 120,000 clones, over 70% found once; its top ten account for around 3.9%. The trim removed 0 bases at V and 5 bases at J, leaving 8 bases unmatched. CDR1 LNHDA and CDR2 SQIVND come from the germline V gene (reference sequence). CDR3 length: 17 residues. Sequences were obtained from PBMCs. The chain employs TRBV19 and TRBJ1-5; 9 bases match TRBD1. The source of this sequence is a woman between 35 and 50 years old in good health and CMV-seropositive. The CDR3: CASSIDLEGTGYQPQHF. In nucleotides, the CDR3 is TGTGCCAGTAGTATAGATCTGGAGGGGACAGGGTATCAGCCCCAGCATTTT.